This T cell receptor (beta chain) is from a study of early stage breast cancer tumors. Assay used: immunoSEQ multiplex PCR; TCRdb lists only in-frame clones, some missing. The table lists 50,000 to 65,000 clones, 80% to 95% of them singletons. In germline, CDR1 is SGHNT, CDR2 YENEEA. The CDR3 is 15 residues long. Trimming stripped 5 bases from V and 1 base from J, with 12 bases between. The clonotype comes from an older person with breast cancer. V usage is TRBV11-3 and J usage is TRBJ1-3; the D gene is possibly TRBD1 (5 bases). The sequencing input was blood. The DNA of the CDR3 is TGTGCCAGCAGCCAGGGTCCAGTTTCTGGAAACACCATATATTTT. It yields the protein CASSQGPVSGNTIYF. Filled out from reference TRBV11-3 and TRBJ1-3, the complete variable domain reads EAGVVQSPRYKIIEKKQPVAFWCNPISGHNTLYWYLQNLGQGPELLIRYENEEAVDDSQLPKDRFSAERLKGVDSTLKIQPAELGDSAVYLCASSQGPVSGNTIYFGEGSWLTVV.